The clone carrying this T cell receptor beta chain was seen many times. Its antigen is as yet unknown. The source of the sample is a study of blood T cells in healthy people across ages. The study's findings and limits: From one million sequenced T cells, diversity estimates were lower bounds. In the absence of known donor CMV status, changes in expanded clonotypes were possibly confounded. Naive CD4+ cells and diversity were both higher in long-lived donors than in aged donors.

A second PCR, run for roughly 7 to 11 cycles, used a sample-barcoded 5' primer plus a J-beta primer mix. Each cDNA molecule, via a template-switch adaptor with 12 random nucleotides, was tagged. TCRdb analysed the 5' RACE reads with MiXCR anew, one entry per CDR3 protein. The sample lists more than 900,000 distinct CDR3 sequences; 25% to 35% were seen once. The same sample was also used in a study of T cells of mothers and their children.

The source is a woman in her thirties or forties in good health. The sample comprised blood.

CDR3 sequence: CASSPRALPYGYTF. The CDR3 bases are TGTGCCAGCAGTCCTCGCGCACTTCCATATGGCTACACCTTC. J is TRBJ1-2 and V is TRBV12-3 or TRBV12-4; D not certain. Trimming removed 5 bases from V and 5 bases from J, with 15 bases in between. The CDR3 is 14 amino acids.